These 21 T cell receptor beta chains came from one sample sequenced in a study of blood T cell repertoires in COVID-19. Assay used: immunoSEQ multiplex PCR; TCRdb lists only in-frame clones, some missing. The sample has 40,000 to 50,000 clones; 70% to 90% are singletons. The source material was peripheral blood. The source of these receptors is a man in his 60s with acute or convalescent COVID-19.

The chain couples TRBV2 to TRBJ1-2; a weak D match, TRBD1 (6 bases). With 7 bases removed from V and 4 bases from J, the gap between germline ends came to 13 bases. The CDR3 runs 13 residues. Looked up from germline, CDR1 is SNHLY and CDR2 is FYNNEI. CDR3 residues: CASILGGGYGYTF. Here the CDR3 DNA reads TGTGCCAGCATCCTTGGGGGCGGCTATGGCTACACCTTC.

The CDR3 here is CASRTGPNTDTQYF. In nucleotides, the CDR3 is TGTGCCAGCAGGACAGGGCCGAACACAGATACGCAGTATTTT. The chain employs TRBV6-5 and TRBJ2-3, with 7 bases fitting TRBD1. The CDR3 is 14 amino acids. Germline CDR1 reads MNHEY; CDR2 reads SVGAGI. After removal of 6 bases from V and 2 bases from J, the junction contained 5 bases not matched to a gene.

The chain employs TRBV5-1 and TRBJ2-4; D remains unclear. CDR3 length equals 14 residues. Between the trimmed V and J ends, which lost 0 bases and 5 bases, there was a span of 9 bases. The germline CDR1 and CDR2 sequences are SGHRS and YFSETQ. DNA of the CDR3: TGCGCCAGCAGCTTGGGACACCCCGAAAACATTCAGTACTTC. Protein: CASSLGHPENIQYF.

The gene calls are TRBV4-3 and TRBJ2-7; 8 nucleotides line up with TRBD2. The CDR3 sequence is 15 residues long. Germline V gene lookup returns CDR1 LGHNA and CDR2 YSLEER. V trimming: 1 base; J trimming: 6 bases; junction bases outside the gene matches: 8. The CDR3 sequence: CASSQGTGGAGEQYF. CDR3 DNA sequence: TGCGCCAGCAGCCAAGGTACCGGGGGGGCAGGCGAGCAGTACTTC.

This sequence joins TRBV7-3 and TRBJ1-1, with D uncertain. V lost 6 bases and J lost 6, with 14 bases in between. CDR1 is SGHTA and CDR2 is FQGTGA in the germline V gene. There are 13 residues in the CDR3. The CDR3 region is CASSSFNTPEAFF. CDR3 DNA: TGTGCCAGCAGTAGCTTTAATACACCTGAAGCTTTCTTT.

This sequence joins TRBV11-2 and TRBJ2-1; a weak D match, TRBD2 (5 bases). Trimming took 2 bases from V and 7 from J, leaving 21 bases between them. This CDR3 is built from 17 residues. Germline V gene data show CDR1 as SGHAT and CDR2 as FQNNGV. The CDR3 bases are TGTGCCAGCAGCTTACGGGCACTAGTGGGTTACAATAATGAGCAGTTCTTC. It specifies CASSLRALVGYNNEQFF.

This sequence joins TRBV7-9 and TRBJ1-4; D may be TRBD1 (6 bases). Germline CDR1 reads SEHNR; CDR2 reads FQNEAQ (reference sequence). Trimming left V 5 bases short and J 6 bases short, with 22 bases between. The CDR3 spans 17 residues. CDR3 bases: TGTGCCAGCAGCCAAGTCAGGGGAGGGGGGAGCTATGAAAAACTGTTTTTT. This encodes CASSQVRGGGSYEKLFF.

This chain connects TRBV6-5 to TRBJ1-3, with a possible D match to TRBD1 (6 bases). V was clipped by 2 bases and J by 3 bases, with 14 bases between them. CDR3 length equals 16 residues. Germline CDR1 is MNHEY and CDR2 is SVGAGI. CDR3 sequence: CASSYVGALGGNTIYF. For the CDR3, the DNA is TGTGCCAGCAGTTACGTGGGGGCGCTGGGTGGAAACACCATATATTTT.

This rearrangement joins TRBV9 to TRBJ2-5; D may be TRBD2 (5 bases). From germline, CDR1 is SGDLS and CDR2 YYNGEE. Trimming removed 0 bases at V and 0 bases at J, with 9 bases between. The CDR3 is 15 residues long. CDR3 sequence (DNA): TGTGCCAGCAGCGTAGCTCCAGCGGACCAAGAGACCCAGTACTTC. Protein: CASSVAPADQETQYF. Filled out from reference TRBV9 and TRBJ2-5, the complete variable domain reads DSGVTQTPKHLITATGQRVTLRCSPRSGDLSVYWYQQSLDQGLQFLIQYYNGEERAKGNILERFSAQQFPDLHSELNLSSLELGDSALYFCASSVAPADQETQYFGPGTRLLVL.

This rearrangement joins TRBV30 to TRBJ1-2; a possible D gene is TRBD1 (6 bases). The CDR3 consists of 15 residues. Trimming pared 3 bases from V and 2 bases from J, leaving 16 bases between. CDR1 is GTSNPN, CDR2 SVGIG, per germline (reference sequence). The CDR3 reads CAWRQGRGVNYGYTF. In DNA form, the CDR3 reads TGTGCCTGGAGACAGGGAAGAGGAGTCAACTATGGCTACACCTTC.

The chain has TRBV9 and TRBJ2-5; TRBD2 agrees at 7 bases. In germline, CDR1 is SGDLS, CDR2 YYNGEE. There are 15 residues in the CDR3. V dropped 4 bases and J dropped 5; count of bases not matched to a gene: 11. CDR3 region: CASSTGGGTEETQYF. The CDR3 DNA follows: TGTGCCAGCAGCACCGGCGGGGGAACCGAGGAGACCCAGTACTTC.

The CDR3 sequence: CASSHNQQDSEQYF. In DNA form, the CDR3 reads TGCGCCAGCAGCCACAACCAGCAAGACAGCGAGCAGTACTTC. The rearrangement links TRBV4-3 to TRBJ2-7, with TRBD1 as a possible D gene (5 bases). This CDR3 contains 14 residues. Germline lookup yields CDR1 LGHNA and CDR2 YSLEER. V shed 3 bases and J shed 6 bases, with 15 bases lying between them.

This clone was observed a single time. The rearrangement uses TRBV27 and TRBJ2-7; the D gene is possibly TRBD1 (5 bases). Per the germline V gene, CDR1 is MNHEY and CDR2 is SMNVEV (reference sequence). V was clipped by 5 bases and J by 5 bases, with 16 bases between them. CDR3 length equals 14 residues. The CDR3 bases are TGTGCCAGCAGTACGCACCAGGGTGCGGACGAGCAGTACTTC. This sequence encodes CASSTHQGADEQYF.

The CDR3 spells CASSLEGDGTGITGELFF. CDR3 sequence (DNA): TGCGCCAGCAGCTTGGAAGGGGACGGGACAGGGATAACCGGGGAGCTGTTTTTT. This chain uses TRBV5-1 with TRBJ2-2; 9 bases line up with TRBD1. Germline values: CDR1 SGHRS, CDR2 YFSETQ. V lost 0 bases to trimming and J lost 5 bases; unmatched junction nucleotides: 11. The CDR3 has 18 residues.

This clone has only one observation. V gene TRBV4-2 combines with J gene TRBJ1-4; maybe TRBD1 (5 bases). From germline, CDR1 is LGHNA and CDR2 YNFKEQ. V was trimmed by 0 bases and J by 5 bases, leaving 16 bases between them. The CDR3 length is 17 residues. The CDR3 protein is CASSQEVGAGLNEKLFF. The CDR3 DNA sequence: TGTGCCAGCAGCCAAGAAGTAGGGGCTGGGCTGAATGAAAAACTGTTTTTT.

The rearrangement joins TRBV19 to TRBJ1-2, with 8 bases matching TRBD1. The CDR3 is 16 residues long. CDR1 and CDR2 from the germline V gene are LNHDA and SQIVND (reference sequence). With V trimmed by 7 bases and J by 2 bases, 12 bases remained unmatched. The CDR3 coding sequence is TGTGCCAGTAAGCCCACTACAGGGGGATCGAACTATGGCTACACCTTC. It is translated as CASKPTTGGSNYGYTF.

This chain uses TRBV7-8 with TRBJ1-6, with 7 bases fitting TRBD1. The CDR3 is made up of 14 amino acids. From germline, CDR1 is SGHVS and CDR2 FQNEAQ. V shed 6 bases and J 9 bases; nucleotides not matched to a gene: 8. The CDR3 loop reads CASRNDRDGSPLHF. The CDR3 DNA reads TGTGCCAGCAGAAATGACAGGGACGGTTCACCCCTCCACTTT.

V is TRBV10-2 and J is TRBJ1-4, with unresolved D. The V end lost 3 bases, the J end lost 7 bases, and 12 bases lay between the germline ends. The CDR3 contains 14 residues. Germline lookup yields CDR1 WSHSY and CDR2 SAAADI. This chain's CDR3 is CASSEAGLGEKLFF. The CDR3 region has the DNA TGCGCCAGCAGTGAAGCGGGTTTGGGTGAAAAACTGTTTTTT.

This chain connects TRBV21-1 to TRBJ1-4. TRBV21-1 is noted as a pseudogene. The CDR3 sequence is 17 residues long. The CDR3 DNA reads TGTGCCAGCAGCAAAGCGCTTTGGGGGGGGGACCCTGAAAAACTGTTTTTT. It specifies CASSKALWGGDPEKLFF.

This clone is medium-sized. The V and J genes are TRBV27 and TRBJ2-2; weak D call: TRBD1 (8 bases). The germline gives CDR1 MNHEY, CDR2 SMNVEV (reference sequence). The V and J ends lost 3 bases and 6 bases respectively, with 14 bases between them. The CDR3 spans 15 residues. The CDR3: CASSFSQGGAGELFF. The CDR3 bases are TGTGCCAGCAGTTTCTCACAGGGGGGGGCCGGGGAGCTGTTTTTT.

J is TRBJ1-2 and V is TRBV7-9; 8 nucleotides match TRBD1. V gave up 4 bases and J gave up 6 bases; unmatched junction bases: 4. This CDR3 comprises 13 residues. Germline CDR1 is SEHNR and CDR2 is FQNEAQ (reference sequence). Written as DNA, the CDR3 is TGTGCCAGCAGCTCGACAGGGGAACATGGCTACACCTTC. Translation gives CASSSTGEHGYTF.